This T cell receptor (beta chain) emerged from a study of T cell repertoires in cytomegalovirus infection. About the research overall: TCR beta signatures that were public indicated CMV infection and matching HLA type.

Overall study results and limits: There were HLA-C-restricted CMV-specific TCR beta clonotypes dominating the ex vivo response. Based on cumulative public TCR beta family frequency, carriers of CMV plus the relevant HLA were identified.

Looked up from germline, CDR1 is SGHTA and CDR2 is FQGNSA. After removal of 2 bases from V and 4 bases from J, the junction contained 4 bases not matched to a gene. The CDR3 runs 15 residues. Using its own MiXCR run on the reads, TCRdb lists one record per CDR3 protein. The sample lists 250,000 or so distinct CDR3 sequences, approximately 10% occurring once. The table lists this clonotype with many counts. Antigen specificity is unknown. The sequence came from a human donor in good health (CMV status not recorded). Some clones in this sample may be carry-over from other donors' samples. The sequenced sample was PBMCs. V and J are TRBV7-2 and TRBJ2-5; TRBD1 matches at 10 bases. The CDR3 bases are TGTGCCAGCAGCTTATCCGGGACAGGGGTAGAGACCCAGTACTTC. The encoded protein is CASSLSGTGVETQYF.